This entry features one T cell receptor beta chain sequence. What it recognizes is unknown. The repertoire was sequenced with immunoSEQ multiplex PCR; TCRdb's copy has only in-frame clones and lacks some. The sample has 60,000 or so clones, around 90% seen once. The entry originates in a study of lymphopenia after photon versus proton radiotherapy. V was shortened by 3 bases and J by 2 bases, with 13 bases between the two germline ends. Germline assignment: CDR1 MGHRA and CDR2 YSYEKL. There are 15 residues in the CDR3. General observations from the study: Photon-treated patients lost naive T cells and TCR diversity; proton-treated stayed stable.

The chain uses TRBV4-1 and TRBJ2-5; no clear D. The TCR was taken from an elderly man with esophageal cancer. The starting material was peripheral blood, obtained from a patient treated with proton-based radiotherapy. The CDR3 region has the DNA TGCGCCAGCAGCCAGACGGTATGGACGCAAGAGACCCAGTACTTC. Residues: CASSQTVWTQETQYF.